The present entry profiles one TCR beta chain with its context. What it binds is not known. The sample belongs to a study of beta chain features in type 1 diabetes. Study-level information: Cells sorted and examined across all samples totaled more than 90,000,000. Study-wide results and limits: There was no resolution here of whether HLA type influences TCRB rearrangement. The similarity of naive, central memory and Treg TCRB repertoires appeared greater among patients than among healthy donors.

What was sequenced were expressed TCRB transcripts, since all of the isolated RNA had been reverse transcribed. TCRdb's table, derived via immunoSEQ multiplex PCR, lists solely in-frame clones and lacks some. The sample has over 350,000 clones, more than 12% seen once. The CDR3 is made up of 16 amino acids. The germline CDR1 and CDR2 sequences are SGHNT and YYREEE (reference sequence). Trimming removed 4 bases from V and 5 bases from J, with 19 bases in between. Specimen: naive CD4+ T cells from blood. The clonotype comes from a woman between 18 and 29 years old in good health. The chain couples TRBV5-4 to TRBJ1-3; a weak D match, TRBD1 (6 bases). The CDR3 sequence: CASSVPLDSVRNTIYF. CDR3 in DNA: TGTGCCAGCAGCGTGCCCCTGGACAGCGTCCGAAACACCATATATTTT. Based on the CDR3 plus reference TRBV5-4 and TRBJ1-3, the full variable domain is ETGVTQSPTHLIKTRGQQVTLRCSSQSGHNTVSWYQQALGQGPQFIFQYYREEENGRGNFPPRFSGLQFPNYSSELNVNALELDDSALYLCASSVPLDSVRNTIYFGEGSWLTVV.